The next 20 T cell receptor beta chains were all read from a single sample in a study of cytotoxic CD8 clonotypes in ibrutinib-treated CLL. Sequenced by immunoSEQ multiplex PCR; TCRdb stores in-frame clones only, minus some. The table records about 140,000 clones, around 76% of them present only once. The sample in question was PBMCs, obtained after 24 months of ibrutinib treatment. The receptors shown here come from a human donor with chronic lymphocytic leukemia.

V usage is TRBV5-8 and J usage is TRBJ2-7, with D possibly TRBD1 on 6 matching bases. Trimming shortened V by 0 bases and J by 3 bases, and 16 bases separated the two germline ends. This CDR3 is built from 16 residues. CDR1 and CDR2 (germline): SGHTS, YDEGEE. This CDR3 reads CASSLGWGRSDYEQYF. CDR3 sequence (DNA): TGTGCCAGCAGCTTGGGGTGGGGGCGCTCGGACTACGAGCAGTACTTC.

V and J are TRBV6-5 and TRBJ2-7; no clear D gene. Trimming cost V 7 bases and J 7 bases, with 11 bases left between them. The V gene's germline CDR1 is MNHEY and CDR2 SVGAGI. The CDR3 consists of 11 residues. The CDR3 region is CASTRAQEQYF. For the CDR3, the DNA is TGTGCCAGCACCCGGGCGCAGGAGCAGTACTTC.

V gene TRBV15 combines with J gene TRBJ1-5; D call uncertain. V lost 7 bases and J lost 6, with 13 bases in between. Germline V gene data show CDR1 as LNHNV and CDR2 as YYDKDF (reference sequence). CDR3 length equals 13 residues. The CDR3: CATTQDVGQPQHF. CDR3 nucleotide sequence: TGTGCCACCACCCAGGACGTGGGTCAGCCCCAGCATTTT.

The J gene is TRBJ1-3, the V gene TRBV6-5, with D uncertain. Trimming cost V 0 bases and J 2 bases, with 5 bases left between them. Germline V gene sequence: CDR1 MNHEY, CDR2 SVGAGI. This CDR3 region has 14 residues. CDR3: CASSYSAAGNTIYF. The DNA for the CDR3 is TGTGCCAGCAGTTACTCGGCAGCTGGAAACACCATATATTTT.

The rearrangement links TRBV18 to TRBJ2-7; D could derive from TRBD1 or TRBD2 (5 bases each). With 3 bases removed from V and 3 bases from J, the gap between germline ends came to 9 bases. The CDR3 totals 13 residues. The germline V gene encodes CDR1 KGHSH and CDR2 LQKENI. The CDR3 region has the DNA TGTGCCAGCTCACCGGGGGACGGCTACGAGCAGTACTTC. This codes for CASSPGDGYEQYF.

V usage is TRBV5-1 and J usage is TRBJ2-5; perhaps TRBD2 as D (6 bases). The CDR3 loop spans 17 amino acids. Trimming pared 0 bases from V and 1 base from J, leaving 16 bases between. Germline loops: CDR1 SGHRS, CDR2 YFSETQ. The CDR3 loop reads CASSLGAGRGLQETQYF. The CDR3 DNA reads TGCGCCAGCAGCTTGGGGGCCGGGCGGGGACTCCAAGAGACCCAGTACTTC.

This rearrangement joins TRBV7-8 to TRBJ2-7, with 9 bases fitting TRBD2. This CDR3 comprises 13 residues. Trimming removed 3 bases from V and 4 bases from J; junction bases left unmatched: 1. The germline CDR1 and CDR2 sequences are SGHVS and FQNEAQ. The CDR3 loop is CASSLTSGYEQYF. CDR3 bases: TGTGCCAGCAGCTTGACTAGCGGATACGAGCAGTACTTC.

The chain has TRBV28 and TRBJ1-2; 11 positions match TRBD1. Germline CDR1 MDHEN, CDR2 SYDVKM. Germline trimming cut 6 bases from V and 10 bases from J; bases unmatched to any gene: 7. The CDR3 is made up of 13 amino acids. The CDR3 sequence is CASSSGTGGVYTF. Written as DNA, the CDR3 is TGTGCCAGCAGCTCCGGGACAGGGGGAGTCTACACCTTC.

The CDR3 here is CASSPQRTAGDEKLFF. The DNA of the CDR3 is TGTGCCAGCTCACCACAAAGGACGGCGGGGGACGAAAAACTGTTTTTT. This sequence joins TRBV18 and TRBJ1-4; D might be TRBD1 (5 bases). The CDR3 spans 16 residues. The germline V gene encodes CDR1 KGHSH and CDR2 LQKENI. V lost 1 base and J lost 8, with 17 bases in between.

The genes are TRBV11-2 and TRBJ2-3; tentatively, D is TRBD1 or TRBD2 (6 bases each). The CDR3 runs to 13 residues. Germline V lookup: CDR1 SGHAT, CDR2 FQNNGV. Trimming cost V 6 bases and J 8 bases, with 15 bases left between them. The CDR3 DNA reads as TGTGCCAGCAGACACTTGGGGGGCGTTACGCAGTATTTT. Protein sequence: CASRHLGGVTQYF.

The chain couples TRBV9 to TRBJ2-7, with TRBD1 as a possible D gene (7 bases). Trimming left V 0 bases short and J 2 bases short, with 15 bases between. CDR3 length: 16 residues. The germline CDR1 and CDR2 sequences are SGDLS and YYNGEE. For the CDR3, the DNA is TGTGCCAGCAGCGTAGGAGGAGGGGGCGTACCCTACGAGCAGTACTTC. This sequence encodes CASSVGGGGVPYEQYF.

Note on this clone: Mismatch with germline at one junction end may stem from a read error. The genes are TRBV6-5 and TRBJ2-5; D is ambiguous. Germline CDR1 is MNHEY and CDR2 is SVGAGI. The CDR3 consists of 12 residues. CDR3 loop: CASTQVQGTQYF. The DNA of the CDR3 is TGTGCCAGCACCCAGGTTCAAGGGACCCAGTACTTC.

Remarks on this clone: This sample also contains other DNA sequences that code for the same CDR3. The chain has TRBV14 and TRBJ2-5; D is unclear. CDR3 length: 13 residues. V lost 3 bases to trimming and J lost 5 bases, with 10 bases between them. The V gene's germline CDR1 is SGHDN and CDR2 FVKESK. This chain's CDR3 is CASSQWVGETQYF. The CDR3 DNA sequence: TGTGCCAGCAGCCAGTGGGTCGGCGAGACCCAGTACTTC.

This clone was seen only once. The chain has TRBV15 and TRBJ1-2; D perhaps matches TRBD1 (5 bases). This CDR3 region has 14 residues. V lost 6 bases to trimming and J lost 4 bases, with 15 bases between them. Germline CDR1 LNHNV, CDR2 YYDKDF (reference sequence). The CDR3 sequence is CATRMGQGGYGYTF. The CDR3 DNA is TGTGCCACCAGAATGGGGCAGGGCGGCTATGGCTACACCTTC.

This clone counts as medium-sized (0.01 to 0.1%). V gene TRBV10-1 combines with J gene TRBJ2-7, with D possibly being TRBD2 (5 bases). CDR1 and CDR2 from the germline V gene are WNHNN and SYGVQD (reference sequence). Between the trimmed V and J ends, which lost 11 bases and 2 bases, there was a span of 10 bases. CDR3 length: 11 residues. The CDR3: CARVGTYEQYF. CDR3 DNA sequence: TGCGCCCGGGTCGGGACCTACGAGCAGTACTTC.

The chain is built from TRBV5-8 and TRBJ2-5, with 8 nucleotides matching TRBD1. The V gene's germline CDR1 is SGHTS and CDR2 YDEGEE. V was clipped by 1 base and J by 4 bases; unmatched bases: 9. This CDR3 comprises 16 residues. The CDR3 bases are TGTGCCAGCAGCTTGTTGGGCAGGGGGCGCAGAGAGACCCAGTACTTC. Protein product: CASSLLGRGRRETQYF. The whole variable domain, filled in from reference TRBV5-8 and TRBJ2-5, reads EAGVTQSPTHLIKTRGQQATLRCSPISGHTSVYWYQQALGLGLQFLLWYDEGEERNRGNFPPRFSGRQFPNYSSELNVNALELEDSALYLCASSLLGRGRRETQYFGPGTRLLVL.

V usage is TRBV9 and J usage is TRBJ2-3, with a possible D match to TRBD1 (5 bases). The V end lost 3 bases, the J end lost 8 bases, and 10 bases lay between the germline ends. The CDR3 extends over 12 amino acids. Germline V gene sequence: CDR1 SGDLS, CDR2 YYNGEE. This chain's CDR3 is CASSGGPGTQYF. The CDR3 coding sequence is TGTGCCAGCAGCGGGGGCCCAGGTACGCAGTATTTT.

The genes are TRBV7-8 and TRBJ1-1; possibly TRBD1 for D (5 bases). Germline V gene lookup returns CDR1 SGHVS and CDR2 FQNEAQ. Trimming shortened V by 8 bases and J by 3 bases, and 10 bases separated the two germline ends. The CDR3 consists of 12 residues. CDR3 protein: CASGRGYTEAFF. In DNA form, the CDR3 reads TGTGCCAGCGGAAGGGGCTACACTGAAGCTTTCTTT.

Comment on this clone: This CDR3 is also generated by other DNA sequences in the sample. The V gene is TRBV11-2, the J gene TRBJ1-1, with D uncertain. Germline-derived CDR1 and CDR2 are SGHAT and FQNNGV. With 5 bases removed from V and 1 base from J, the gap between germline ends came to 11 bases. The CDR3 has 14 residues. The CDR3 sequence is CASSLEGSNTEAFF. CDR3 nucleotide sequence: TGTGCCAGCAGCCTTGAGGGTTCGAACACTGAAGCTTTCTTT.

This clone was detected only a few times. The chain recombines TRBV6-6 with TRBJ1-1; no definite D call. Germline CDR1 MNHNY, CDR2 SVGAGI (reference sequence). Trimming pared 6 bases from V and 2 bases from J, leaving 4 bases between. The CDR3 is made up of 11 amino acids. The CDR3 bases are TGTGCCAGCAGACTAAACACTGAAGCTTTCTTT. Translation gives CASRLNTEAFF.